These T cell receptor beta chains were read from a single sample in a study of blood T cell repertoires in COVID-19. The protocol was immunoSEQ multiplex PCR, while the TCRdb copy is restricted to in-frame clones and leaves out a portion. The sample includes hundreds of thousands of clones, around nine tenths of them seen just once. Sequencing was carried out using PBMCs or T cells enriched from blood (not recorded which). These receptors all come from a woman aged 50 to 60 who had been exposed to COVID-19. CDR3s leave out the opening cysteine and the closing phenylalanine or tryptophan.

J: TRBJ1-5; V: TRBV19; CDR3: ASSIDQGPVNQPQH
J: TRBJ2-7; V: TRBV5-8; CDR3: ASSLGQGEWYEQY
J: TRBJ2-1; V: TRBV6-5; CDR3: ASKTPGGGHEQF
J: TRBJ1-3; V: TRBV2; CDR3: ASRGLSGNTIY
J: TRBJ2-3; V: TRBV2; CDR3: ASSVRDFRTDTQY
J: TRBJ2-3; V: TRBV7-9; CDR3: ASSFFRAGTDTQY
J: TRBJ1-5; V: TRBV2; CDR3: ASVTDLNQPQH
J: TRBJ2-5; V: TRBV7-2; CDR3: ASSPDRGLMETQY
J: TRBJ1-3; V: TRBV7-6; CDR3: ASSLGTGGGNTIY
J: TRBJ2-1; V: TRBV19; CDR3: ASSMQGVSYNEQF
J: TRBJ1-1; V: TRBV19; CDR3: ASTRGGVNTEAF
J: TRBJ1-3; V: TRBV15; CDR3: ATSRDRAGGNTIY
J: TRBJ1-5; V: TRBV6-5; CDR3: ASHGEGNQPQH
J: TRBJ1-6; V: TRBV28; CDR3: ASSSTYNSPLH
J: TRBJ1-5; V: TRBV5-1; CDR3: ASSLEQPNQPQH
J: TRBJ1-6; V: TRBV5-1; CDR3: ASSATTGYNSPLH
J: TRBJ1-4; V: TRBV28; CDR3: ASSLRRQDTPEMNEKLF
J: TRBJ1-4; V: TRBV2; CDR3: ASSKRFNEKLF
J: TRBJ1-1; V: TRBV15; CDR3: ATSSGTRASYTEAF
J: TRBJ2-3; V: TRBV11-2; CDR3: ASSLTGQSTDTQY
J: TRBJ1-5; V: TRBV19; CDR3: ASSIERTRVYSNQPQH
J: TRBJ2-7; V: TRBV28; CDR3: ASSNGGGVYEQY